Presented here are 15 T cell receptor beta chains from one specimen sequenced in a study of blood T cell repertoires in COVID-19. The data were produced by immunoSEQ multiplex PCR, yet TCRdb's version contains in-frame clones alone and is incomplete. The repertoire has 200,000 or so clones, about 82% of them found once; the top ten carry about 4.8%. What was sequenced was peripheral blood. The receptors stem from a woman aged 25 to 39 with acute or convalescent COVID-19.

CDR3 in DNA: TGTGCCAGCAACCAGGGGGGTCGGGACACTGAAGCTTTCTTT. It yields the protein CASNQGGRDTEAFF. This sequence joins TRBV21-1 and TRBJ1-1; the table gives TRBD1 as D, unverified against the DNA. TRBV21-1 represents a pseudogene. The CDR3 runs 14 residues.

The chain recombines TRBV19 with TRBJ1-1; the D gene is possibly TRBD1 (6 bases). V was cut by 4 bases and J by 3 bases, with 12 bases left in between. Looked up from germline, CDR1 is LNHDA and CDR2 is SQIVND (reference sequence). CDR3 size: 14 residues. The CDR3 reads CASSKTGTYTEAFF. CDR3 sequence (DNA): TGTGCCAGTAGTAAAACAGGGACCTACACTGAAGCTTTCTTT. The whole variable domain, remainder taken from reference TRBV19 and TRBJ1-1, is DGGITQSPKYLFRKEGQNVTLSCEQNLNHDAMYWYRQDPGQGLRLIYYSQIVNDFQKGDIAEGYSVSREKKESFPLTVTSAQKNPTAFYLCASSKTGTYTEAFFGQGTRLTVV.

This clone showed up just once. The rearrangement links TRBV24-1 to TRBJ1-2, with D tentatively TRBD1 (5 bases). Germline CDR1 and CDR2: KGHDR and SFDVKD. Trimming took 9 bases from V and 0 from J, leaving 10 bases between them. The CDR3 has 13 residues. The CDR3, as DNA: TGTGCCACCTCAGACAGTCCTAACTATGGCTACACCTTC. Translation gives CATSDSPNYGYTF.

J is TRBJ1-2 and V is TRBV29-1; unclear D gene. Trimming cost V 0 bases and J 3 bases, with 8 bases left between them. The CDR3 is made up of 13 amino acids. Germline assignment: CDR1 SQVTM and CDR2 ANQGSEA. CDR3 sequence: CSVEDGRDYGYTF. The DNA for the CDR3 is TGCAGCGTTGAAGACGGTAGAGACTATGGCTACACCTTC.

CDR3 coding DNA: TGCGCCAGCAGCTTGCGACCGGGACAGGGTTCCAACGAGCAGTACTTC. Its translation: CASSLRPGQGSNEQYF. The chain uses TRBV5-1 and TRBJ2-7, with 9 bases that match TRBD1. CDR3 length equals 16 residues. Germline lookup yields CDR1 SGHRS and CDR2 YFSETQ. With V trimmed by 1 base and J by 5 bases, 10 bases remained unmatched. Filled out from reference TRBV5-1 and TRBJ2-7, the complete variable domain reads KAGVTQTPRYLIKTRGQQVTLSCSPISGHRSVSWYQQTPGQGLQFLFEYFSETQRNKGNFPGRFSGRQFSNSRSEMNVSTLELGDSALYLCASSLRPGQGSNEQYFGPGTRLTVT.

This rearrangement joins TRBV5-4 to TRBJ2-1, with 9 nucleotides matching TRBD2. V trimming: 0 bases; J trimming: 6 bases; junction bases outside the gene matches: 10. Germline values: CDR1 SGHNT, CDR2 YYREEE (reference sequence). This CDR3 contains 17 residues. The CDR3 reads CASSLGVRLAASNEQFF. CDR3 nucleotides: TGTGCCAGCAGCTTGGGTGTGAGACTAGCGGCCTCCAATGAGCAGTTCTTC.

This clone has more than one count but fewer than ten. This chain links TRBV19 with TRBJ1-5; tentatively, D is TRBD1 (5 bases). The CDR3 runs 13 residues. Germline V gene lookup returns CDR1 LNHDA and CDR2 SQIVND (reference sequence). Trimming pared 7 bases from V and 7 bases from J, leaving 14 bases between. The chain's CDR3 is CASTFGGEQPQHF. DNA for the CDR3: TGTGCCAGTACCTTCGGGGGGGAGCAGCCCCAGCATTTT.

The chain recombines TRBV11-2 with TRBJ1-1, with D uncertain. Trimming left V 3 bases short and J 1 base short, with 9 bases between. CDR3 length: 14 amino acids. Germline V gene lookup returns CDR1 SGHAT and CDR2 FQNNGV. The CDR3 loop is CASSFSGSNTEAFF. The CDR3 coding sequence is TGTGCCAGCAGCTTTAGTGGTTCGAACACTGAAGCTTTCTTT.

The CDR3 nucleotides read TGTGCCAGTCTCAAGGGCCAGCGGAGCACAGATACGCAGTATTTT. Protein product: CASLKGQRSTDTQYF. J is TRBJ2-3 and V is TRBV7-8, with D possibly TRBD2 on 5 matching bases. Trimming pared 9 bases from V and 0 bases from J, leaving 16 bases between. CDR3 size: 15 residues. CDR1 is SGHVS and CDR2 is FQNEAQ in the germline V gene.

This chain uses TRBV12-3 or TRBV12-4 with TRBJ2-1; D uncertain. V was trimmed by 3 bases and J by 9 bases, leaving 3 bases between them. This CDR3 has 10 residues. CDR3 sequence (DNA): TGTGCCAGCAGTTTTAGTGAGCAGTTCTTC. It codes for CASSFSEQFF.

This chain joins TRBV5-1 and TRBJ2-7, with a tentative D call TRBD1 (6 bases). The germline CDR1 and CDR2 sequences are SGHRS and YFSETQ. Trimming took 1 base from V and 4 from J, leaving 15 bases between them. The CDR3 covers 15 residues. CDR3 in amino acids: CASSLQGWAGYEQYF. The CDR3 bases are TGCGCCAGCAGCTTGCAGGGGTGGGCAGGATACGAGCAGTACTTC.

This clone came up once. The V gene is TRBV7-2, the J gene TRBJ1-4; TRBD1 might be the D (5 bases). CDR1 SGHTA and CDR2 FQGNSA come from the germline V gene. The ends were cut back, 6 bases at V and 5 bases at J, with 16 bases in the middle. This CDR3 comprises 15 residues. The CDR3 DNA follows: TGTGCCAGCAGAGCGGGGGGGGGTCAGAATGAAAAACTGTTTTTT. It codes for CASRAGGGQNEKLFF.

Here the CDR3 reads CACAVNTEAFF. CDR3 nucleotide sequence: TGTGCCTGTGCAGTAAACACTGAAGCTTTCTTT. The chain employs TRBV30 and TRBJ1-1; D is unresolved. The length of the CDR3 is 11 residues. The germline gives CDR1 GTSNPN, CDR2 SVGIG (reference sequence). The V end lost 6 bases, the J end lost 2 bases, and 7 bases lay between the germline ends.

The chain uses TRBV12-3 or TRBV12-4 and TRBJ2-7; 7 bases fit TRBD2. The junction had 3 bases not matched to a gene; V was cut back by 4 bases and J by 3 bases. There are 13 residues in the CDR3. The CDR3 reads CASSWGGNYEQYF. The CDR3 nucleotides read TGTGCCAGCAGTTGGGGGGGGAACTACGAGCAGTACTTC.

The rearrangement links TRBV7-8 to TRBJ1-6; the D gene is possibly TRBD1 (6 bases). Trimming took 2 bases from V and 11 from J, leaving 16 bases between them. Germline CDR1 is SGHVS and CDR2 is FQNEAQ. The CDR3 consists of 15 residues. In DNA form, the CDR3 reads TGTGCCAGCAGCTTACGGACCGGGACATGGGCACCCCTCCACTTT. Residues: CASSLRTGTWAPLHF. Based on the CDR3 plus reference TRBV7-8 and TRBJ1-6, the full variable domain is GAGVSQSPRYKVAKRGQDVALRCDPISGHVSLFWYQQALGQGPEFLTYFQNEAQLDKSGLPSDRFFAERPEGSVSTLKIQRTQQEDSAVYLCASSLRTGTWAPLHFGNGTRLTVT.